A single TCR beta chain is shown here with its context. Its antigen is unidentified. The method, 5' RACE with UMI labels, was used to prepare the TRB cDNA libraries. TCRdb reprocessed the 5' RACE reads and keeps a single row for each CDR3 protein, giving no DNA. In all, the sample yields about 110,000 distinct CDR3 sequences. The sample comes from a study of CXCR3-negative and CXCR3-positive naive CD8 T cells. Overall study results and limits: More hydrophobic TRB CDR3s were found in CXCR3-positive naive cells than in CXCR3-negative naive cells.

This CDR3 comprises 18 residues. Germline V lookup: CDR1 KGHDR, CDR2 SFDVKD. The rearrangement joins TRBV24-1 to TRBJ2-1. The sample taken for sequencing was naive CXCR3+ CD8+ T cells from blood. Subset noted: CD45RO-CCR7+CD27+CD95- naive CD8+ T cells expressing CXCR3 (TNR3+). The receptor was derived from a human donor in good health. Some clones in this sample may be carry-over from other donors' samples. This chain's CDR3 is CATSVSQTSIFNYNEQFF.